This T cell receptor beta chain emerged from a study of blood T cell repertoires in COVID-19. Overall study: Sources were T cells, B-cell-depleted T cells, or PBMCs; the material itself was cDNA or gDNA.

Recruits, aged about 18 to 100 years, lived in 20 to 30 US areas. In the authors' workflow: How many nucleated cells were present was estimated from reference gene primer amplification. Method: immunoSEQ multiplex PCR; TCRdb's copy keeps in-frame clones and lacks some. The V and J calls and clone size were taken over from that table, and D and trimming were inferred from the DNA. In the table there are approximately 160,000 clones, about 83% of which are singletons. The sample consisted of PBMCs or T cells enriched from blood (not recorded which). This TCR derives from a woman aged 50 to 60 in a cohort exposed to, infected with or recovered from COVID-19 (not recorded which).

Written as DNA, the CDR3 is TGTGCCATCAAGGACAGGGGGCTTGAAAAACTGTTTTTT. This sequence encodes CAIKDRGLEKLFF. The chain recombines TRBV10-3 with TRBJ1-4; TRBD1 matches 11 bases. Germline loops: CDR1 ENHRY, CDR2 SYGVKD. The V segment lost 7 bases and the J segment 7 bases; nucleotides outside the gene matches: 2. The CDR3 runs to 13 residues.